These T cell receptor beta chains were read from a single sample in a study of cytomegalovirus exposure and HLA in healthy donors. Assay used: immunoSEQ multiplex PCR; TCRdb lists only in-frame clones, some missing. The table shows 150,000 to 160,000 clones, with approximately 86% occurring only once. Input material: PBMCs. These receptors were obtained from a man aged 18 to 35 in good health and CMV-seropositive. CDR3s include the opening cysteine and the closing phenylalanine or tryptophan. Each record gives: CDR3 length, clone size, J gene, V gene, D gene, CDR3 protein, CDR3 DNA. D genes are given only for firm matches. Expanded clones are given a class, and other clones once, few, many or no size at all.

length: 18
size: -
J: TRBJ2-3
V: TRBV4-3
D: TRBD2
CDR3: CASSQDWSSGPSTDTQYF
DNA: TGCGCCAGCAGCCAAGATTGGAGTAGCGGGCCGAGCACAGATACGCAGTATTTT

length: 14
size: -
J: TRBJ1-4
V: TRBV4-1
D: -
CDR3: CASSPGDHLGKLFF
DNA: TGCGCCAGCAGCCCGGGGGACCACCTTGGGAAACTGTTTTTT

length: 18
size: once
J: TRBJ2-1
V: TRBV5-5
D: TRBD1
CDR3: CASSLRDRGRLSYNEQFF
DNA: TGTGCCAGCAGCTTGAGGGACAGGGGGCGTCTATCCTACAATGAGCAGTTCTTC

length: 12
size: -
J: TRBJ2-1
V: TRBV5-1
D: -
CDR3: CASTQGGNEQFF
DNA: TGCGCCAGCACCCAAGGGGGCAATGAGCAGTTCTTC

length: 16
size: -
J: TRBJ1-1
V: TRBV5-4
D: TRBD1
CDR3: CASSPIGRGQNTEAFF
DNA: TGTGCCAGCAGCCCGATTGGCAGGGGGCAGAACACTGAAGCTTTCTTT

length: 14
size: -
J: TRBJ1-5
V: TRBV7-8
D: -
CDR3: CASSLKGSNQPQHF
DNA: TGTGCCAGCAGCCTAAAGGGGAGCAATCAGCCCCAGCATTTT

length: 14
size: few
J: TRBJ1-1
V: TRBV11-2
D: TRBD1
CDR3: CASSNDRELMATFF
DNA: TGTGCCAGCAGCAACGACAGGGAGTTGATGGCAACTTTCTTT

length: 11
size: -
J: TRBJ2-7
V: TRBV20-1
D: -
CDR3: CSASLRWAQYF
DNA: TGCAGTGCTAGTCTTAGATGGGCGCAGTACTTC

length: 16
size: -
J: TRBJ1-1
V: TRBV11-1
D: -
CDR3: CASSPPMWGAGTEAFF
DNA: TGTGCCAGCAGCCCCCCAATGTGGGGAGCGGGCACTGAAGCTTTCTTT

length: 13
size: few
J: TRBJ2-3
V: TRBV6-4
D: -
CDR3: CASRIGGADTQYF
DNA: TGTGCCAGCAGGATCGGAGGCGCAGATACGCAGTATTTT

length: 17
size: -
J: TRBJ2-7
V: TRBV7-2
D: TRBD2
CDR3: CASSLGPSGGGAYEQYF
DNA: TGTGCCAGCAGCTTAGGTCCTAGCGGGGGGGGAGCCTACGAGCAGTACTTC

length: 13
size: -
J: TRBJ1-2
V: TRBV10-3
D: TRBD1
CDR3: CAIRTGGAHGYTF
DNA: TGTGCCATCAGGACAGGGGGCGCGCATGGCTACACCTTC

length: 14
size: -
J: TRBJ2-7
V: TRBV7-2
D: TRBD1
CDR3: CASSLRQGFYEQYF
DNA: TGTGCCAGCAGCCTTAGACAGGGGTTCTACGAGCAGTACTTC

length: 13
size: few
J: TRBJ2-1
V: TRBV6-4
D: -
CDR3: CASSDDYHNEQFF
DNA: TGTGCCAGCAGTGACGACTACCACAATGAGCAGTTCTTC

length: 14
size: -
J: TRBJ2-7
V: TRBV11-2
D: TRBD1
CDR3: CASSPGQGLYEQYF
DNA: TGTGCCAGCAGCCCGGGACAGGGGTTGTACGAGCAGTACTTC

length: 12
size: few
J: TRBJ1-2
V: TRBV19
D: -
CDR3: CASSWREDGYTF
DNA: TGTGCCAGTAGTTGGAGGGAGGACGGCTACACCTTC

length: 13
size: -
J: TRBJ1-1
V: TRBV27
D: -
CDR3: CASSLGHYTEAFF
DNA: TGTGCCAGCAGTTTAGGTCACTACACTGAAGCTTTCTTT

length: 14
size: -
J: TRBJ2-5
V: TRBV10-2
D: -
CDR3: CASSEGGDGETQYF
DNA: TGCGCCAGCAGTGAAGGGGGGGACGGGGAGACCCAGTACTTC

length: 12
size: -
J: TRBJ1-2
V: TRBV19
D: TRBD1
CDR3: CASTQGDYGYTF
DNA: TGTGCCAGTACTCAGGGGGACTATGGCTACACCTTC

length: 13
size: few
J: TRBJ2-7
V: TRBV5-1
D: TRBD2
CDR3: CASRRGEPYEQYF
DNA: TGCGCCAGCAGGCGGGGGGAGCCCTACGAGCAGTACTTC

length: 14
size: few
J: TRBJ2-7
V: TRBV6-6
D: TRBD1
CDR3: CASTWDRGRYEQYF
DNA: TGTGCCAGCACCTGGGACAGGGGGCGGTACGAGCAGTACTTC

length: 15
size: once
J: TRBJ2-3
V: TRBV7-3
D: TRBD2
CDR3: CASSLSGGGADTQYF
DNA: TGTGCCAGCAGCTTAAGCGGCGGGGGAGCAGATACGCAGTATTTT

length: 14
size: many
J: TRBJ2-5
V: TRBV7-6
D: -
CDR3: CASSAALNQETQYF
DNA: TGTGCCAGCAGCGCCGCGCTAAACCAAGAGACCCAGTACTTC

length: 17
size: -
J: TRBJ2-7
V: TRBV5-4
D: TRBD2
CDR3: CASSLGLGLAGGVEQYF
DNA: TGTGCCAGCAGCTTGGGACTCGGACTAGCGGGGGGAGTAGAGCAGTACTTC

length: 15
size: -
J: TRBJ2-1
V: TRBV5-5
D: TRBD2
CDR3: CASSWTSGAYNEQFF
DNA: TGTGCCAGCAGTTGGACTAGCGGGGCCTACAATGAGCAGTTCTTC

length: 15
size: -
J: TRBJ1-4
V: TRBV19
D: -
CDR3: CASMRRGRSNEKLFF
DNA: TGTGCCAGTATGCGGAGGGGAAGATCTAATGAAAAACTGTTTTTT

length: 12
size: once
J: TRBJ1-2
V: TRBV19
D: TRBD1
CDR3: CASSPRTGNYTF
DNA: TGTGCCAGTAGTCCACGGACAGGGAACTACACCTTC

length: 14
size: once
J: TRBJ2-7
V: TRBV4-3
D: -
CDR3: CASSQEGRVGEQYF
DNA: TGCGCCAGCAGCCAAGAGGGCAGGGTGGGGGAGCAGTACTTC

length: 17
size: -
J: TRBJ1-4
V: TRBV7-2
D: -
CDR3: CASSLAIRGATNEKLFF
DNA: TGTGCCAGCAGCTTAGCGATAAGGGGTGCAACTAATGAAAAACTGTTTTTT

length: 21
size: -
J: TRBJ2-6
V: TRBV5-1
D: TRBD1
CDR3: CASSPKTSTGFTGAGANVLTF
DNA: TGCGCCAGCAGCCCGAAAACCAGTACCGGGTTCACAGGGGCTGGGGCCAACGTCCTGACTTTC

length: 12
size: -
J: TRBJ2-7
V: TRBV7-9
D: TRBD1
CDR3: CASSATGGPPHF
DNA: TGTGCCAGCAGTGCGACAGGGGGCCCACCCCACTTC

length: 13
size: -
J: TRBJ2-7
V: TRBV13
D: -
CDR3: CASSRGRRYEQYF
DNA: TGTGCCAGCAGCCGAGGGAGAAGGTACGAGCAGTACTTC

length: 16
size: -
J: TRBJ2-1
V: TRBV7-2
D: TRBD2
CDR3: CASSLGGTSGRDEQFF
DNA: TGTGCCAGCAGCTTAGGAGGAACTAGCGGGAGGGATGAGCAGTTCTTC

length: 14
size: -
J: TRBJ2-3
V: TRBV6-1
D: TRBD2
CDR3: CATDSGTSTDTQYF
DNA: TGTGCCACCGATAGCGGGACTAGCACAGATACGCAGTATTTT

length: 15
size: -
J: TRBJ2-7
V: TRBV4-3
D: -
CDR3: CASSQILGEADEQYF
DNA: TGCGCCAGCAGCCAAATACTCGGGGAGGCGGACGAGCAGTACTTC

length: 19
size: -
J: TRBJ2-5
V: TRBV7-2
D: TRBD2
CDR3: CASSGWGGTGTEFQETQYF
DNA: TGTGCCAGCAGCGGATGGGGAGGGACCGGGACCGAGTTCCAAGAGACCCAGTACTTC

length: 14
size: -
J: TRBJ2-3
V: TRBV18
D: -
CDR3: CASYPARSTDTQYF
DNA: TGTGCCAGCTACCCAGCGAGGAGCACAGATACGCAGTATTTT

length: 15
size: -
J: TRBJ2-7
V: TRBV27
D: -
CDR3: CASSPRQVSSYEQYF
DNA: TGTGCCAGCAGTCCCAGACAGGTATCTTCCTACGAGCAGTACTTC

length: 12
size: few
J: TRBJ1-1
V: TRBV28
D: -
CDR3: CASRAGDTEAFF
DNA: TGTGCCAGCAGGGCGGGGGACACTGAAGCTTTCTTT

length: 13
size: once
J: TRBJ2-5
V: TRBV5-6
D: -
CDR3: CASSLGCEETQYF
DNA: TGTGCCAGCAGCTTGGGGTGCGAGGAGACCCAGTACTTC

length: 15
size: -
J: TRBJ2-3
V: TRBV7-8
D: -
CDR3: CASSHRGAGYNTQYF
DNA: TGTGCCAGCAGCCACCGGGGGGCAGGGTATAATACGCAGTATTTT

length: 13
size: -
J: TRBJ2-7
V: TRBV13
D: -
CDR3: CASTSGHRYEQYF
DNA: TGTGCCAGCACCTCGGGACATAGGTACGAGCAGTACTTC

length: 15
size: -
J: TRBJ2-7
V: TRBV7-2
D: TRBD1
CDR3: CASSLEGTGEHEQYF
DNA: TGTGCCAGCAGCTTAGAGGGGACAGGGGAGCACGAGCAGTACTTC

length: 15
size: -
J: TRBJ2-1
V: TRBV5-1
D: TRBD1
CDR3: CASSLGQGSYNEQFF
DNA: TGCGCCAGCAGCTTGGGACAGGGCAGCTACAATGAGCAGTTCTTC

length: 14
size: -
J: TRBJ1-2
V: TRBV18
D: TRBD1
CDR3: CASSPGTGPYGYTF
DNA: TGTGCCAGCTCACCCGGGACAGGACCCTATGGCTACACCTTC

length: 15
size: -
J: TRBJ2-5
V: TRBV13
D: TRBD1
CDR3: CASSPYRGLQETQYF
DNA: TGTGCCAGCAGCCCATACAGGGGGCTGCAAGAGACCCAGTACTTC

length: 15
size: -
J: TRBJ1-2
V: TRBV4-3
D: -
CDR3: CASSQDRTTGGGYTF
DNA: TGCGCCAGCAGCCAAGATAGGACAACCGGTGGGGGCTACACCTTC

length: 18
size: -
J: TRBJ2-1
V: TRBV9
D: TRBD2
CDR3: CASSVERSPAGGRNEQFF
DNA: TGTGCCAGCAGCGTAGAACGGAGTCCGGCGGGGGGGAGGAATGAGCAGTTCTTC

length: 18
size: -
J: TRBJ2-3
V: TRBV2
D: TRBD2
CDR3: CASRTGTSGGPITDTQYF
DNA: TGTGCCAGCAGGACCGGGACTAGCGGGGGGCCCATCACAGATACGCAGTATTTT

length: 13
size: -
J: TRBJ2-7
V: TRBV2
D: TRBD2
CDR3: CASRRGVSYEQYF
DNA: TGTGCCAGCAGGCGGGGGGTCTCCTACGAGCAGTACTTC

length: 16
size: once
J: TRBJ1-5
V: TRBV2
D: TRBD1
CDR3: CASHETGGFSNQPQHF
DNA: TGTGCCAGCCACGAGACAGGGGGTTTTAGCAATCAGCCCCAGCATTTT

length: 15
size: -
J: TRBJ2-7
V: TRBV4-3
D: TRBD2
CDR3: CASSQAPAGGYEQYF
DNA: TGCGCCAGCAGCCAAGCCCCAGCGGGGGGCTACGAGCAGTACTTC

length: 14
size: -
J: TRBJ1-1
V: TRBV11-2
D: TRBD1
CDR3: CASSSTGPPAEAFF
DNA: TGTGCCAGCAGCTCGACAGGGCCCCCGGCTGAAGCTTTCTTT

length: 13
size: -
J: TRBJ2-3
V: TRBV29-1
D: -
CDR3: CSVLFPGTDTQYF
DNA: TGCAGCGTTCTTTTCCCTGGCACAGATACGCAGTATTTT

length: 12
size: -
J: TRBJ2-1
V: TRBV2
D: -
CDR3: CASTTRGLEQFF
DNA: TGTGCCAGCACAACTCGGGGGTTAGAGCAGTTCTTC